This T cell receptor (beta chain) was retrieved from a study of CD8 T cells in Susac syndrome. Whole-study findings and limits: Susac syndrome CD4+ T cell repertoires showed no clonal expansion.

RNA amounts of 0.5 to 1 ug underwent reverse transcription with random hexamers. TCRdb fed the immunoSEQ multiplex PCR reads into MiXCR, producing one record per CDR3 protein. This table holds about 160,000 distinct CDR3 sequences, about 96% found once. Germline V gene data show CDR1 as SQVTM and CDR2 as ANQGSEA. The CDR3 is made up of 13 amino acids. Deletions cut 4 bases from V and 7 bases from J, with 16 bases between. In regard to this clonotype: The antigen remains undetermined.

The T cells that were sequenced for TCR beta were CD8+ and CD4+ cells from blood. Fulfillment of recently defined diagnostic criteria for definite or probable disease was shown by the patients with Susac syndrome. V is TRBV29-1 and J is TRBJ1-1; TRBD1 might be the D (6 bases). Specimen: CD4+ T cells from PBMCs. The sequence was collected from a human donor with Susac syndrome. DNA for the CDR3: TGCAGCGTTGGGGGGACCCCACAGGGTGAAGCTTTCTTT. Its protein product is CSVGGTPQGEAFF.